This T cell receptor beta chain derives from a study of regulatory T cells in long-lasting Graves disease. Study context: The criterion for persistent Graves' disease was over 5 years of antithyroid drugs with positive TSH receptor antibodies. Study-wide points: Patients with persistent Graves' had lower TCR diversity than newly diagnosed patients.

Investigators prepared the TCR beta libraries by applying iRepertoire HTBI primers and Arm-PCR of CDR3 regions. Original processing notes: Looking across samples, the authors found roughly 58 TRBV and 14 to 15 TRBJ segments. One entry per CDR3 protein, called by TCRdb with MiXCR from the multiplex PCR reads. These V and J calls rely on TCRdb rather than the paper's analysis. Of over 300,000 distinct CDR3 sequences in the sample, around 20% were seen once. The CDR3 covers 13 residues. V lost 3 bases and J 8 bases, leaving 13 bases between the germline ends. This sample's time point: persistent/refractory GD, antithyroid drugs over 5 years with positive TRAb. PBMC-derived RNA was used for the TCR library. In this cohort, patients came from an endocrinology department located in Xi'an, China. This clonotype was found a few times. The antigen is unknown.

The sequences come from peripheral blood mononuclear cells (PBMCs), collected when the disease was refractory, from a patient treated with antithyroid drugs. This sequence was found in a female donor with Graves disease. The chain has TRBV12-3 or TRBV12-4 and TRBJ1-2; unclear D gene. The CDR3 DNA reads as TGTGCCAGCAGTTTTGCAGGCTTCGGAGGCTACACCTTC. It specifies CASSFAGFGGYTF.